This T cell receptor beta chain was identified in a study of siplizumab effects on memory and regulatory T cells. Whole-study results and caveats: Mapping to unstimulated subsets was achieved for only a minor fraction of alloreactive clones. Whether proliferating Tregs in siplizumab cultures suppress was not functionally confirmed.

Some clones are missing from TCRdb's copy, which holds only in-frame ones; the method was immunoSEQ multiplex PCR. This repertoire shows about 100,000 clones, over 90% found once; its top ten account for around 12%. For this clone: The antigen is undetermined.

This CDR3 comprises 17 residues. Germline V gene data show CDR1 as GTSNPN and CDR2 as SVGIG (reference sequence). The V gene lost 2 bases and the J gene lost 6 bases, with 24 bases spanning the gap. Sequencing was done on a sample of non-Treg CD4+ T cells sorted from blood. This clonotype was obtained from a human donor in good health. J is TRBJ2-3 and V is TRBV30; D call uncertain. The CDR3 bases are TGTGCCTGGAGTCCTTTACGCGGTGGCGGACCGGTGGATACGCAGTATTTT. Its protein is CAWSPLRGGGPVDTQYF. The complete variable domain, with remaining parts taken from reference TRBV30 and TRBJ2-3, reads SQTIHQWPATLVQPVGSPLSLECTVEGTSNPNLYWYRQAAGRGLQLLFYSVGIGQISSEVPQNLSASRPQDRQFILSSKKLLLSDSGFYLCAWSPLRGGGPVDTQYFGPGTRLTVL.